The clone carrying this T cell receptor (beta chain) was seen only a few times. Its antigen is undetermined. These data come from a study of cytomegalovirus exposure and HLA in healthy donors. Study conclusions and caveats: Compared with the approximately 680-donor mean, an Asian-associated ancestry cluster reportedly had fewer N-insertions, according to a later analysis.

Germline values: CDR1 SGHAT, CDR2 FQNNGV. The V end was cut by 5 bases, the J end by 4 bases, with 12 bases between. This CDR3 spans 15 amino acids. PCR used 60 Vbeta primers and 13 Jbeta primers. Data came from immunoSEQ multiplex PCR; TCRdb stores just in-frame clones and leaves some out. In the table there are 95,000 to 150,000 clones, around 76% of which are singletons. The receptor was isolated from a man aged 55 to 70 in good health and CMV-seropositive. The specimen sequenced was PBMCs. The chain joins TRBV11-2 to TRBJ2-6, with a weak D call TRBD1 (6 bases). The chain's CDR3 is CASSLQGSGANVLTF. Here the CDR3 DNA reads TGTGCCAGCAGCCTACAGGGTTCCGGGGCCAACGTCCTGACTTTC.